These 10 T cell receptor beta chains came from one sample sequenced in a study of cytomegalovirus exposure and HLA in healthy donors. Assay used: immunoSEQ multiplex PCR; TCRdb lists only in-frame clones, some missing. This sample has 150,000 to 180,000 clones, with 85% to 90% found just once. The sample taken for sequencing was PBMCs. Receptor source: a human donor in good health.

This clone was seen once. The chain has TRBV5-1 and TRBJ1-1; TRBD1 is a possible D gene (5 bases). This CDR3 is 13 amino acids long. CDR1 is SGHRS, CDR2 YFSETQ, per germline. Trimming left V 0 bases short and J 7 bases short, with 10 bases between. The CDR3 nucleotides read TGCGCCAGCAGCTTGGAAGGGGTTATTGAAGCTTTCTTT. The encoded protein is CASSLEGVIEAFF.

The chain recombines TRBV5-5 with TRBJ1-5, with TRBD1 matching 11 bases. The V gene end was trimmed by 4 bases and the J gene end by 6 bases; junction bases not matched to a gene: 6. This CDR3 has 15 residues. Germline assignment: CDR1 SGHKS and CDR2 YYEKEE (reference sequence). CDR3 sequence: CASSTGQGAIQPQHF. The CDR3 DNA sequence: TGTGCCAGCAGCACCGGACAGGGGGCGATTCAGCCCCAGCATTTT.

This chain uses TRBV27 with TRBJ2-5; TRBD1 agrees at 10 bases. V dropped 4 bases and J dropped 5; count of bases not matched to a gene: 7. CDR3 length: 15 amino acids. CDR1 and CDR2 from the germline V gene are MNHEY and SMNVEV (reference sequence). The CDR3 DNA follows: TGTGCCAGCAGTTACAGGACAGGGGGAGGGGAGACCCAGTACTTC. It specifies CASSYRTGGGETQYF.

This clone was found a few times. The chain combines TRBV10-2 with TRBJ1-5, with 7 bases fitting TRBD1. The CDR3 covers 14 residues. J gave up 4 bases and V 4 bases, and 4 bases lay outside the gene matches. The germline V gene encodes CDR1 WSHSY and CDR2 SAAADI. The CDR3 bases are TGCGCCAGCAGTGCTAGACAGGGTAATCAGCCCCAGCATTTT. Amino acids: CASSARQGNQPQHF.

As to this clone: An end of the junction does not agree with germline; a read error may underlie this. The chain combines TRBV7-3 with TRBJ2-5; 10 bases map to TRBD2. CDR1 and CDR2 (germline): SGHTA, FQGTGA. The CDR3 sequence is 16 residues long. CDR3: CASSLSGTSAPESQYF. CDR3 nucleotide sequence: TGTGCCAGCAGCTTAAGCGGGACTAGCGCTCCAGAGTCCCAGTACTTC. Full variable domain (outside the CDR3, taken from reference TRBV7-3 and TRBJ2-5): GAGVSQTPSNKVTEKGKYVELRCDPISGHTALYWYRQSLGQGPEFLIYFQGTGAADDSGLPNDRFFAVRPEGSVSTLKIQRTERGDSAVYLCASSLSGTSAPESQYFGPGTRLLVL.

The chain carries TRBV7-9 and TRBJ1-1, with TRBD1 matching 8 bases. The CDR3 extends over 15 amino acids. Germline V gives CDR1 SEHNR, CDR2 FQNEAQ (reference sequence). After removal of 2 bases from V and 4 bases from J, the junction contained 6 bases not matched to a gene. The CDR3 bases are TGTGCCAGCAGCTTAATTGGTACAGGGGGCACTGAAGCTTTCTTT. It translates to CASSLIGTGGTEAFF.

This rearrangement joins TRBV29-1 to TRBJ2-7; TRBD1 matches at 7 bases. V gave up 7 bases and J gave up 4 bases; unmatched junction bases: 10. CDR1 and CDR2 (germline): SQVTM, ANQGSEA. The CDR3 consists of 13 residues. The CDR3 is CSARGRGFYEQYF. CDR3 coding DNA: TGCAGCGCCCGGGGCAGGGGGTTTTACGAGCAGTACTTC.

The chain recombines TRBV28 with TRBJ2-7; unclear D gene. V was clipped by 3 bases and J by 3 bases, with 6 bases between them. The CDR3 runs 12 residues. Germline loops: CDR1 MDHEN, CDR2 SYDVKM. CDR3 sequence: CASSFVGYEQYF. Here the CDR3 DNA reads TGTGCCAGCAGTTTCGTCGGCTACGAGCAGTACTTC.

This clone was observed once. This sequence joins TRBV27 and TRBJ2-3; 14 nucleotides agree with TRBD2. Germline loops: CDR1 MNHEY, CDR2 SMNVEV (reference sequence). The CDR3 spans 18 residues. With 2 bases clipped from V and 4 bases from J, the junction kept 8 bases outside the gene matches. CDR3 DNA sequence: TGTGCCAGCAGTTTAAGCGGGACTAGCGGGAGAGGTGCAGATACGCAGTATTTT. Protein sequence: CASSLSGTSGRGADTQYF.

CDR3 loop: CASSLSIQGTTEAFF. The CDR3, as DNA: TGTGCCAGCAGTTTGTCGATACAGGGGACCACTGAAGCTTTCTTT. The V call is TRBV27, the J call TRBJ1-1, with 7 bases aligning to TRBD1. This CDR3 has 15 amino acids. Germline lookup yields CDR1 MNHEY and CDR2 SMNVEV (reference sequence). Trimming took 3 bases from V and 4 from J; bases not matched to a gene: 8.